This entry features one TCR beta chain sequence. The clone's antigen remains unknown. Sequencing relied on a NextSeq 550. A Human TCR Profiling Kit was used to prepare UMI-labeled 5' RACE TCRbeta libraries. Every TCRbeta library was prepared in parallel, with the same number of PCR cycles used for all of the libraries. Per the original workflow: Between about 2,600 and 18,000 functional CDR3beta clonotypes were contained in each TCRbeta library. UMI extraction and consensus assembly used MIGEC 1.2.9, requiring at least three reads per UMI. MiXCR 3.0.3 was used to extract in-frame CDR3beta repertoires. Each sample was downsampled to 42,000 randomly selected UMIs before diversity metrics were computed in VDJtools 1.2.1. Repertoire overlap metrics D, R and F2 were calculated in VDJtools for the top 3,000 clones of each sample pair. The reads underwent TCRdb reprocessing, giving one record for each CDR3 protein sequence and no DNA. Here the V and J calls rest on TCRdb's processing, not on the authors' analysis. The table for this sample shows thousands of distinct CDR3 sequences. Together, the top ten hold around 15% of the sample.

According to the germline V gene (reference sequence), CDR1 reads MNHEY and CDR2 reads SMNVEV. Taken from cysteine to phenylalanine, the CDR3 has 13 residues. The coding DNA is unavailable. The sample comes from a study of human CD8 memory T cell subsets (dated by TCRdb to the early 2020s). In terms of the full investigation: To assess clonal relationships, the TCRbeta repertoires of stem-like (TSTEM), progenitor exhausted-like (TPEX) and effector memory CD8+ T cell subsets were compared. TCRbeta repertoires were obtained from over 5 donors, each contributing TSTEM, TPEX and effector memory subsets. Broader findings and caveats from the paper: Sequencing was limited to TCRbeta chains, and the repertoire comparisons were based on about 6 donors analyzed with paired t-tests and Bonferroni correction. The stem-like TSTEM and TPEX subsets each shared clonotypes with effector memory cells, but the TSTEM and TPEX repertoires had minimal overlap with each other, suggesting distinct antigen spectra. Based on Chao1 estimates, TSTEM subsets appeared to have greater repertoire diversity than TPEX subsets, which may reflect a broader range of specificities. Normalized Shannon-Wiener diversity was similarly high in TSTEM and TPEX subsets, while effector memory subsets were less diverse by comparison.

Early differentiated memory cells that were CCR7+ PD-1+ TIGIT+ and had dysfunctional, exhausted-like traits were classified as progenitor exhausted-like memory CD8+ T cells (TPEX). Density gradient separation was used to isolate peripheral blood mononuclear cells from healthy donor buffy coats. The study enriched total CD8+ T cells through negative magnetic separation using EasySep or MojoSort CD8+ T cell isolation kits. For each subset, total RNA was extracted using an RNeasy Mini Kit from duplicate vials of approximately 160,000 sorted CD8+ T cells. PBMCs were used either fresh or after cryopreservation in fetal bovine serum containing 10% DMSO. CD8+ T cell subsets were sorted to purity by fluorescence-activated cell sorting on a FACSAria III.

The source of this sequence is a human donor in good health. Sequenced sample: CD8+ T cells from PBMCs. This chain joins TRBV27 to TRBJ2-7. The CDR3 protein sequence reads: CASSLSIKDEQYF.